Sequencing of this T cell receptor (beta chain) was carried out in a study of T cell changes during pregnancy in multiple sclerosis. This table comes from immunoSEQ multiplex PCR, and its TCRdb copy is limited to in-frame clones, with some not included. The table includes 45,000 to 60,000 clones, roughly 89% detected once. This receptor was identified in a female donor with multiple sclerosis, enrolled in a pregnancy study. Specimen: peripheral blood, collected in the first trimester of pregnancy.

This CDR3 is CASSKGQGATGELFF. In nucleotides, the CDR3 is TGCGCCAGCAGTAAGGGACAGGGGGCGACCGGGGAGCTGTTTTTT. The chain is built from TRBV10-2 and TRBJ2-2; the match to TRBD1 covers 12 bases. V lost 5 bases and J lost 5; bases outside the gene matches: 3. This CDR3 contains 15 residues. Germline V CDR1 and CDR2: WSHSY, SAAADI.